The present TCR beta chain was sequenced within a study of T cell responses to AZD1222 COVID-19 vaccine. Clones were read by immunoSEQ multiplex PCR, and TCRdb kept only the in-frame ones, dropping some. The table shows around 180,000 clones, with more than 70% occurring only once. Trimming stripped 6 bases from V and 6 bases from J, with 15 bases between. The germline CDR1 and CDR2 sequences are MNHNY and SVGAGI (reference sequence). The CDR3 is made up of 14 amino acids. Notes on this clone: The antigen remains unidentified.

Study outcomes and limitations: Spike was spanned by vaccine-associated CD4 TCRs, with dominance at 160-218 and 743-854. Rises in breadth and depth of Spike-specific TCRs came after two AZD1222 doses.

V is TRBV6-6 and J is TRBJ1-5; D is possibly TRBD1 (6 bases). This specimen consisted of peripheral blood, obtained 28 days after the second AZD1222 dose. The receptor comes from an adult who received the AZD1222 COVID-19 vaccine. The CDR3 coding sequence is TGTGCCAGCAGCCCGGGGGGCGCGGGTCAGCCCCAGCATTTT. Its protein is CASSPGGAGQPQHF.